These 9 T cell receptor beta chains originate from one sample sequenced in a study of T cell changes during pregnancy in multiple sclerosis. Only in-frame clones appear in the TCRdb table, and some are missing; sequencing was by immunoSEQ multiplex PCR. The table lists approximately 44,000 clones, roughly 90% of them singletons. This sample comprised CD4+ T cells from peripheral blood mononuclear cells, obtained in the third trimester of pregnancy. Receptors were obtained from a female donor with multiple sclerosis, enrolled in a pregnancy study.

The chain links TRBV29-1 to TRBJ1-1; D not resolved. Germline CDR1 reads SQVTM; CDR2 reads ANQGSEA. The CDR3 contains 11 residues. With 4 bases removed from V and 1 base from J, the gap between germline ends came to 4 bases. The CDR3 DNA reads TGCAGCGTTGTAAAGAACACTGAAGCTTTCTTT. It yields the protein CSVVKNTEAFF.

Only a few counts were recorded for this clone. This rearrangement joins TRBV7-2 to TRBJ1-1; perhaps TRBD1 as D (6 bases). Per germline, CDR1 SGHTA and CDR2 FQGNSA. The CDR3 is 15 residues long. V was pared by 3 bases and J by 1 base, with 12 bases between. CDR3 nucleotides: TGTGCCAGCAGCTTCTCCGGGACACAGAACACTGAAGCTTTCTTT. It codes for CASSFSGTQNTEAFF.

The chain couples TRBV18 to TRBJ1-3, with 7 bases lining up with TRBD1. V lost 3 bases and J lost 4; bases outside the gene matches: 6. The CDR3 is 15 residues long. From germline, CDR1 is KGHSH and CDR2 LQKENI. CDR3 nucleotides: TGTGCCAGCTCACCCGGACAGGCGGGAGGAAACACCATATATTTT. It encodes CASSPGQAGGNTIYF.

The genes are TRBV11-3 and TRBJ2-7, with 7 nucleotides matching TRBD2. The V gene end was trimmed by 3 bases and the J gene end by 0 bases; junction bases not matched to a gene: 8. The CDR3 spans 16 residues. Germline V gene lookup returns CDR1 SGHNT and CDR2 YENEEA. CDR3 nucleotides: TGTGCCAGCAGCTTCCGGAGGGGAGGGAGCTCCTACGAGCAGTACTTC. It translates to CASSFRRGGSSYEQYF.

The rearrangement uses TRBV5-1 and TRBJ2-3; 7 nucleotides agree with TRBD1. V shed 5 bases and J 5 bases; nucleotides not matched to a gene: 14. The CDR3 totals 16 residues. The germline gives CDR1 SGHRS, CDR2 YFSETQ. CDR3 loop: CASRPRGSAGGDTQYF. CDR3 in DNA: TGCGCCAGCAGACCTCGGGGTAGCGCAGGGGGAGATACGCAGTATTTT.

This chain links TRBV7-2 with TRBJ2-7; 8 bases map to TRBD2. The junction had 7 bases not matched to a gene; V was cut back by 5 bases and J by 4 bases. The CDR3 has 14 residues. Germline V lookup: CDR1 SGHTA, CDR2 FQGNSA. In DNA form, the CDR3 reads TGTGCCAGCAGCCCGCGGGAGGTTCGGTACGAGCAGTACTTC. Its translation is CASSPREVRYEQYF.

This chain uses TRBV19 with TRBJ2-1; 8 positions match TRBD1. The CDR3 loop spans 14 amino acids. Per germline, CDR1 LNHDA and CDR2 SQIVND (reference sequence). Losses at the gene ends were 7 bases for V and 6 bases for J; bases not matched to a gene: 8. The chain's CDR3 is CASNRRQGSNEQFF. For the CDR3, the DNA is TGTGCCAGTAATCGGAGACAGGGGAGCAATGAGCAGTTCTTC.

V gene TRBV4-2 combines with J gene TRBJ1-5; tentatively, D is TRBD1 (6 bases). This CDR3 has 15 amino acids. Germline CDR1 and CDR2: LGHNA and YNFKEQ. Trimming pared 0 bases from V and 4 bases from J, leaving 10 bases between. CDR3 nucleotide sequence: TGTGCCAGCAGCCAAGATTTAAGGGGGAATCAGCCCCAGCATTTT. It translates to CASSQDLRGNQPQHF.

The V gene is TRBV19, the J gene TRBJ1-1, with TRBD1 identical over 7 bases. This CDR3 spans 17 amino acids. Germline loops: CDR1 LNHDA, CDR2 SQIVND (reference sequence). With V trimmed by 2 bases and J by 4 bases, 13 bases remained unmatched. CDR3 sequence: CASSIRTGSLRGTEAFF. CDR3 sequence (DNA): TGTGCCAGTAGTATAAGGACAGGTTCCCTCCGCGGCACTGAAGCTTTCTTT.